The 7 T cell receptor beta chains below all came from one sample that was sequenced in a study of metastatic and nonmetastatic thyroid tumors. TCRdb re-analyzed the PCR reads through MiXCR. The table lists approximately 90,000 clones, around 7.8% of them singletons. The entire patient cohort was treatment-naive prior to thyroid surgery. Sequencing was carried out using blood. These TCRs come from a female donor with papillary thyroid cancer or a benign thyroid nodule (not recorded which). Some clones in this sample may be carry-over from other donors' samples.

This clone showed up many times. The chain joins TRBV9 to TRBJ1-1; a weak D match, TRBD1 (6 bases). Trimming removed 4 bases from V and 6 bases from J, with 22 bases in between. This CDR3 spans 16 amino acids. Germline assignment: CDR1 SGDLS and CDR2 YYNGEE. CDR3 loop: CASSPSGGADRAEAFF. DNA for the CDR3: TGTGCCAGCAGCCCGTCGGGGGGGGCTGACCGGGCTGAAGCTTTCTTT.

This clone was picked up many times. The chain employs TRBV2 and TRBJ1-1; the D is unclear. Trimming left V 6 bases short and J 6 bases short, with 11 bases between. Germline V gene data show CDR1 as SNHLY and CDR2 as FYNNEI. The CDR3 covers 12 residues. In DNA form, the CDR3 reads TGTGCCAGCAGCGATGACCTGGCTGAAGCTTTCTTT. This encodes CASSDDLAEAFF.

This clone came up many times. The V gene is TRBV28, the J gene TRBJ1-4; 8 positions match TRBD1. Germline V gene lookup returns CDR1 MDHEN and CDR2 SYDVKM. J gave up 8 bases and V 4 bases, and 9 bases lay outside the gene matches. This CDR3 comprises 15 residues. CDR3 protein: CASSSPGQGKEKLFF. DNA of the CDR3: TGTGCCAGCAGTTCCCCCGGACAGGGAAAGGAAAAACTGTTTTTT. Variable domain in full (rest from reference TRBV28 and TRBJ1-4): DVKVTQSSRYLVKRTGEKVFLECVQDMDHENMFWYRQDPGLGLRLIYFSYDVKMKEKGDIPEGYSVSREKKERFSLILESASTNQTSMYLCASSSPGQGKEKLFFGSGTQLSVL.

This clone has at least ten counts. This rearrangement joins TRBV6-1 to TRBJ1-2; 7 bases line up with TRBD1. CDR1 is MNHNS and CDR2 is SASEGT in the germline V gene. V shed 5 bases, J shed 5 bases, and the junction held 8 bases outside the gene matches. The CDR3 runs to 14 residues. The CDR3 nucleotides are TGTGCCAGCAGTAAAAGCGGGACAGTTTATGGCTACACCTTC. This translates into CASSKSGTVYGYTF.

This clone was seen more than once but under ten times. The chain recombines TRBV6-1 with TRBJ2-2; 7 bases are a match to TRBD2. CDR3 length: 15 amino acids. J was trimmed by 1 base and V by 4 bases; bases with no gene match: 3. The germline CDR1 and CDR2 sequences are MNHNS and SASEGT. The CDR3 DNA is TGTGCCAGCAGTGGTATAGCGGGGAACACCGGGGAGCTGTTTTTT. Protein sequence: CASSGIAGNTGELFF.

The J gene is TRBJ2-2, the V gene TRBV20-1; 8 nucleotides align to TRBD2. Germline CDR1 reads DFQATT; CDR2 reads SNEGSKA (reference sequence). The CDR3 is made up of 16 amino acids. The junction had 17 bases not matched to a gene; V was cut back by 7 bases and J by 7 bases. CDR3 bases: TGCAGTGGCCAAGAGGGGAGCGGGAGAGTCCACGGGGAGCTGTTTTTT. Translated: CSGQEGSGRVHGELFF.

This clone was found many times. The chain is built from TRBV7-3 and TRBJ1-1, with 7 bases matching TRBD1. CDR1 and CDR2 (germline): SGHTA, FQGTGA. This CDR3 has 15 residues. Trimming took 4 bases from V and 1 from J; bases not matched to a gene: 6. CDR3 loop: CASSSSGTENTEAFF. In DNA form, the CDR3 reads TGTGCCAGCAGCTCCTCCGGGACAGAGAACACTGAAGCTTTCTTT.